The 29 T cell receptor beta chains reported below all come from one sample, sequenced in a study of blood T cell repertoires in COVID-19. The table came from immunoSEQ multiplex PCR; TCRdb's copy has only in-frame clones and leaves some out. The sample shows about 280,000 clones, roughly 80% of them seen only once. Input material: peripheral blood. The receptor set was obtained from a woman in her fifties or sixties who had recovered from COVID-19.

The J gene is TRBJ2-1, the V gene TRBV9; 10 bases are a match to TRBD2. The germline CDR1 and CDR2 sequences are SGDLS and YYNGEE. The CDR3 runs to 15 residues. V shed 3 bases, J shed 4 bases, and the junction held 4 bases outside the gene matches. The CDR3 nucleotides are TGTGCCAGCAGCGGCTCTAGCGGGGGATACAATGAGCAGTTCTTC. This sequence encodes CASSGSSGGYNEQFF.

The chain is built from TRBV7-2 and TRBJ1-3, with 9 bases matching TRBD1. The CDR3 spans 16 residues. V lost 5 bases to trimming and J lost 2 bases; unmatched junction nucleotides: 7. Germline CDR1 SGHTA, CDR2 FQGNSA. CDR3 in amino acids: CASSMGQGSAGNTIYF. The DNA for the CDR3 is TGTGCCAGCAGCATGGGACAGGGTTCGGCTGGAAACACCATATATTTT.

The rearrangement links TRBV7-9 to TRBJ2-7; 7 bases are a match to TRBD1. Germline V gene lookup returns CDR1 SEHNR and CDR2 FQNEAQ (reference sequence). J lost 5 bases, V lost 5 bases, and 12 bases had no gene match. The length of the CDR3 is 15 residues. In DNA form, the CDR3 reads TGTGCCAGCAGCGCGACAGGGTTGGCAACTAACGAGCAGTACTTC. It is translated as CASSATGLATNEQYF.

The CDR3 DNA is TGTGCCAGCAAGGCTAGCGGAGATTACAATGAGCAGTTCTTC. It translates to CASKASGDYNEQFF. The gene calls are TRBV9 and TRBJ2-1; the match to TRBD2 covers 7 bases. V was clipped by 6 bases and J by 4 bases; unmatched bases: 7. This CDR3 comprises 14 residues. Germline CDR1 SGDLS, CDR2 YYNGEE.

The rearrangement uses TRBV19 and TRBJ2-7; D not resolved. The CDR3 length is 13 residues. Germline lookup yields CDR1 LNHDA and CDR2 SQIVND (reference sequence). V was cut by 3 bases and J by 4 bases, with 10 bases left in between. The CDR3 bases are TGTGCCAGTAGTATCTCGTACAGTTACGAGCAGTACTTC. It yields the protein CASSISYSYEQYF.

The rearrangement joins TRBV19 to TRBJ1-1, with D tentatively TRBD1 (5 bases). The CDR3 covers 14 residues. Looked up from germline, CDR1 is LNHDA and CDR2 is SQIVND (reference sequence). Trimming removed 1 base from V and 3 bases from J, with 9 bases in between. DNA for the CDR3: TGTGCCAGTAGTATAGTTGGGGCTGACACTGAAGCTTTCTTT. Its translation is CASSIVGADTEAFF.

The rearrangement joins TRBV7-2 to TRBJ2-3; D unresolved. The CDR3 extends over 14 amino acids. V gave up 0 bases and J gave up 0 bases, with 4 bases separating them. Germline values: CDR1 SGHTA, CDR2 FQGNSA. The CDR3 DNA reads as TGTGCCAGCAGCTTAGCGGGCAGCACAGATACGCAGTATTTT. This codes for CASSLAGSTDTQYF.

This clone has only one observation. The chain's CDR3 is CASSFLITDTQYF. The CDR3 DNA sequence: TGTGCCAGCAGCTTCCTAATCACAGATACGCAGTATTTT. V gene TRBV7-2 combines with J gene TRBJ2-3; D not certain. This CDR3 comprises 13 residues. The germline CDR1 and CDR2 sequences are SGHTA and FQGNSA. V was clipped by 3 bases and J by 2 bases, with 6 bases between them.

The chain links TRBV19 to TRBJ2-2, with 7 bases that match TRBD2. The CDR3 runs 15 residues. The ends lost 3 bases at V and 7 bases at J; junction bases unmatched: 8. Germline V gene sequence: CDR1 LNHDA, CDR2 SQIVND (reference sequence). CDR3 protein: CASSMFRGGDGELFF. DNA of the CDR3: TGTGCCAGTAGTATGTTTAGGGGAGGGGACGGGGAGCTGTTTTTT.

This clone was detected only once. CDR3 DNA: TGTGCCAGCCGCCGCGGGGATGAGCAGTTCTTC. The encoded protein is CASRRGDEQFF. V and J are TRBV7-8 and TRBJ2-1; TRBD2 is a possible D gene (6 bases). With 8 bases removed from V and 8 bases from J, the gap between germline ends came to 10 bases. Per germline, CDR1 SGHVS and CDR2 FQNEAQ. The CDR3 is 11 residues long. Together with reference TRBV7-8 and TRBJ2-1, the CDR3 gives the full variable domain: GAGVSQSPRYKVAKRGQDVALRCDPISGHVSLFWYQQALGQGPEFLTYFQNEAQLDKSGLPSDRFFAERPEGSVSTLKIQRTQQEDSAVYLCASRRGDEQFFGPGTRLTVL.

CDR3 amino acids: CASSSGSGNTIYF. The CDR3 bases are TGTGCCAGCAGTTCGGGGTCTGGAAACACCATATATTTT. This chain connects TRBV12-3 or TRBV12-4 to TRBJ1-3; D is unclear. The CDR3 length is 13 residues. Trimming shortened V by 4 bases and J by 1 base, and 5 bases separated the two germline ends.

CDR3 in DNA: TGTGCCAGCAGCTTGACAGTACTTTATAATTCACCCCTCCACTTT. Protein sequence: CASSLTVLYNSPLHF. This chain joins TRBV27 and TRBJ1-6, with a possible D match to TRBD1 (5 bases). Germline CDR1 is MNHEY and CDR2 is SMNVEV (reference sequence). With 6 bases removed from V and 4 bases from J, the gap between germline ends came to 13 bases. The CDR3 extends over 15 amino acids.

The chain combines TRBV27 with TRBJ1-5, with D possibly matching TRBD1 (6 bases). The CDR3 length is 17 residues. The germline V gene encodes CDR1 MNHEY and CDR2 SMNVEV (reference sequence). V shed 2 bases and J shed 2 bases, with 16 bases lying between them. As DNA, the CDR3 is TGTGCCAGCAGTTTAATCGGGCCAAGACAGGGCAATCAGCCCCAGCATTTT. It specifies CASSLIGPRQGNQPQHF.

This sequence joins TRBV4-3 and TRBJ1-1; D is unclear. The CDR3 runs 15 residues. V dropped 0 bases and J dropped 5 bases, with 13 bases sitting between them. The V gene's germline CDR1 is LGHNA and CDR2 YSLEER. The CDR3 DNA reads TGCGCCAGCAGCCAAGACACGGGAAGCGGGACTGAAGCTTTCTTT. Translated: CASSQDTGSGTEAFF.

About this clone: Other DNA sequences of this sample code for an identical CDR3. The rearrangement joins TRBV7-2 to TRBJ2-1; 8 bases are a match to TRBD2. The length of the CDR3 is 15 residues. Trimming removed 4 bases from V and 0 bases from J; junction bases left unmatched: 2. Germline lookup yields CDR1 SGHTA and CDR2 FQGNSA. The CDR3 coding sequence is TGTGCCAGCAGCTCACTAGCGGCCTCCTACAATGAGCAGTTCTTC. It yields the protein CASSSLAASYNEQFF.

This chain joins TRBV19 and TRBJ2-7, with a weak D call TRBD1 (8 bases). There are 15 residues in the CDR3. Germline V gene data show CDR1 as LNHDA and CDR2 as SQIVND (reference sequence). The V end was cut by 7 bases, the J end by 0 bases, with 16 bases between. CDR3 in amino acids: CASTQQGGSSYEQYF. The CDR3 nucleotides are TGTGCCAGTACTCAACAGGGGGGGAGCTCCTACGAGCAGTACTTC.

This rearrangement joins TRBV28 to TRBJ2-7, with D possibly TRBD1 on 6 matching bases. The germline V and J ends were trimmed by 10 bases and 5 bases, with 15 bases remaining between them. The CDR3 contains 12 residues. Germline V lookup: CDR1 MDHEN, CDR2 SYDVKM. CDR3 in amino acids: CATLQGLDEQYF. The CDR3 region has the DNA TGTGCCACCCTACAGGGATTGGACGAGCAGTACTTC.

This clone was seen a few times. The chain recombines TRBV7-3 with TRBJ2-1; 9 nucleotides agree with TRBD2. The CDR3 consists of 15 residues. V shed 5 bases, J shed 0 bases, and the junction held 2 bases outside the gene matches. Germline CDR1 is SGHTA and CDR2 is FQGTGA. The CDR3 DNA reads as TGTGCCAGCAGCCGACTAGCGGACTCCTACAATGAGCAGTTCTTC. Its translation is CASSRLADSYNEQFF.

The V gene is TRBV3-1 (or the pseudogene TRBV3-2), the J gene TRBJ2-7; TRBD1 matches 8 bases. The V gene end was trimmed by 4 bases and the J gene end by 5 bases; junction bases not matched to a gene: 4. The CDR3 has 13 amino acids. Germline CDR1 reads LGHDT; CDR2 reads YNNKEL (reference sequence). In nucleotides, the CDR3 is TGTGCCAGCAGCCGGACAGGGTGGAACGAGCAGTACTTC. Encoded protein: CASSRTGWNEQYF.

V and J are TRBV7-2 and TRBJ1-4, with D perhaps TRBD1 (5 bases). The CDR3 runs 17 residues. Germline CDR1 reads SGHTA; CDR2 reads FQGNSA. V was cut by 2 bases and J by 0 bases, with 13 bases left in between. The CDR3: CASSLLGPSATNEKLFF. CDR3 DNA sequence: TGTGCCAGCAGCTTATTGGGGCCTAGTGCAACTAATGAAAAACTGTTTTTT.

The chain couples TRBV5-4 to TRBJ2-2; tentatively, D is TRBD1 (6 bases). V was shortened by 5 bases and J by 0 bases, with 11 bases between the two germline ends. Germline CDR1 reads SGHNT; CDR2 reads YYREEE (reference sequence). The CDR3 is 15 amino acids. The CDR3 DNA reads as TGTGCCAGCAGACCCGGGACATCGAACACCGGGGAGCTGTTTTTT. Protein product: CASRPGTSNTGELFF.

V and J are TRBV6-5 and TRBJ2-7; 7 bases match TRBD2. Germline-derived CDR1 and CDR2 are MNHEY and SVGAGI. This CDR3 is built from 14 residues. The ends lost 3 bases at V and 6 bases at J; junction bases unmatched: 8. CDR3 protein: CASSYAGDSGEQYF. Written as DNA, the CDR3 is TGTGCCAGCAGTTATGCGGGAGATTCCGGCGAGCAGTACTTC.

The CDR3 spells CASSLGTGYRAGANVLTF. The CDR3 DNA reads as TGTGCCAGCAGCTTAGGCACAGGGTACCGGGCTGGGGCCAACGTCCTGACTTTC. The gene calls are TRBV11-2 and TRBJ2-6, with D possibly matching TRBD1 (6 bases). CDR3 length equals 18 residues. With 1 base removed from V and 2 bases from J, the gap between germline ends came to 15 bases. Per the germline V gene, CDR1 is SGHAT and CDR2 is FQNNGV.

The V and J genes are TRBV6-5 and TRBJ1-1, with 8 bases that match TRBD1. CDR3 length: 13 amino acids. Germline-derived CDR1 and CDR2 are MNHEY and SVGAGI. The V segment lost 7 bases and the J segment 0 bases; nucleotides outside the gene matches: 1. The CDR3, as DNA: TGTGCCAGCACAGGGGGCTTGAACACTGAAGCTTTCTTT. Encoded protein: CASTGGLNTEAFF.

The gene calls are TRBV11-1 and TRBJ2-3, with TRBD1 matching 9 bases. This CDR3 spans 14 amino acids. The V segment lost 5 bases and the J segment 4 bases; nucleotides outside the gene matches: 4. Germline loops: CDR1 SGHAT, CDR2 FQDESV (reference sequence). The chain's CDR3 is CASSLGQGSDTQYF. The CDR3 DNA reads as TGTGCCAGCAGCCTGGGACAGGGCTCAGATACGCAGTATTTT. The full variable domain, completed using reference TRBV11-1 and TRBJ2-3, is EAEVAQSPRYKITEKSQAVAFWCDPISGHATLYWYRQILGQGPELLVQFQDESVVDDSQLPKDRFSAERLKGVDSTLKIQPAELGDSAMYLCASSLGQGSDTQYFGPGTRLTVL.

The sample holds a few counts of this clone. The chain links TRBV11-3 to TRBJ2-3; 8 bases match TRBD2. Germline trimming cut 5 bases from V and 6 bases from J; bases unmatched to any gene: 10. Germline V gene lookup returns CDR1 SGHNT and CDR2 YENEEA. This CDR3 comprises 15 residues. CDR3 region: CASSRYGGGLDTQYF. The CDR3 coding sequence is TGTGCCAGCAGCCGGTACGGGGGGGGCTTGGATACGCAGTATTTT.

The chain recombines TRBV5-8 with TRBJ2-3; 9 bases fit TRBD2. Per the germline V gene, CDR1 is SGHTS and CDR2 is YDEGEE. Trimming removed 3 bases from V and 3 bases from J; junction bases left unmatched: 5. The CDR3 is 15 amino acids. DNA of the CDR3: TGTGCCAGCAGCTCGGGACTAGCAGATACAGATACGCAGTATTTT. Amino acid sequence: CASSSGLADTDTQYF.

The genes are TRBV28 and TRBJ2-1, with D possibly matching TRBD1 (7 bases). CDR1 MDHEN and CDR2 SYDVKM come from the germline V gene. CDR3 length: 16 amino acids. The germline V and J ends were trimmed by 6 bases and 8 bases, with 23 bases remaining between them. The CDR3 DNA sequence: TGTGCCAGCAGCACGCGAGGGGGCGGGATAATCGATGAGCAGTTCTTC. This codes for CASSTRGGGIIDEQFF.

This chain uses TRBV11-1 with TRBJ2-3; D remains ambiguous. Trimming shortened V by 0 bases and J by 1 base, and 5 bases separated the two germline ends. The germline gives CDR1 SGHAT, CDR2 FQDESV (reference sequence). This CDR3 is 14 amino acids long. The CDR3 loop is CASSLATGTDTQYF. The CDR3 DNA sequence: TGTGCCAGCAGCTTAGCTACAGGCACAGATACGCAGTATTTT.